This T cell receptor beta chain was identified in a study of T cells expressing NK-cell markers. The study's findings and limits: Among CD8+ T cells from six donors, dominant NKG2C+ clonotypes accounted for roughly 1.0-7.0%. HCMV specificity of the expanded NKG2C+ T cell clones was not established.

Template switching by 5'RACE with UMIs generated the TCR beta cDNA. TCRdb re-called the 5' RACE reads and gives one entry per CDR3 protein, without DNA. This sample's table reports about 160,000 distinct CDR3 sequences. Details on this clonotype: Antigen specificity is unknown.

The CDR3 length is 13 residues. This receptor was identified in a woman aged 18-70 years in good health. Sequencing was performed on blood T cells: a sorted CD56 or NKG2C T cell subset, CD4+ or CD8+ T cells, or bulk PBMC T cells (not recorded which). This rearrangement joins TRBV12-3 or TRBV12-4 to TRBJ1-5. The CDR3 is CASSEKRFQPQHF.